The present TCR beta chain was sequenced within a study of long-term antiretroviral therapy in people with HIV. As regards this clone: No antigen is known for it.

They ran version v3.0 of the immunoSEQ assay at survey level. Assay used: immunoSEQ multiplex PCR; TCRdb lists only in-frame clones, some missing. Altogether around 30,000 clones are present, 93% being singletons, with the ten largest covering about 6.4%. After removal of 5 bases from V and 7 bases from J, the junction contained 10 bases not matched to a gene. The CDR3 is made up of 15 amino acids. Germline lookup yields CDR1 SGHVS and CDR2 FQNEAQ. Study-wide results and limits: Collection of the blood took place between about 2003 and 2018. The ART regimens in use then may have been less effective than current ones. Across all time points, the repertoire was dominated by clones that expanded before ART.

Sequences were derived from unsorted PBMCs, sampled 6.5 years after starting antiretroviral therapy. The chain has TRBV7-8 and TRBJ1-4; 7 bases fit TRBD1. The receptor's source is a woman in her forties with HIV. The CDR3: CASSPWRGRLEKLFF. The CDR3 DNA reads as TGTGCCAGCAGCCCCTGGAGGGGGCGGCTTGAAAAACTGTTTTTT. Drawing the rest from reference TRBV7-8 and TRBJ1-4, the complete variable domain is GAGVSQSPRYKVAKRGQDVALRCDPISGHVSLFWYQQALGQGPEFLTYFQNEAQLDKSGLPSDRFFAERPEGSVSTLKIQRTQQEDSAVYLCASSPWRGRLEKLFFGSGTQLSVL.